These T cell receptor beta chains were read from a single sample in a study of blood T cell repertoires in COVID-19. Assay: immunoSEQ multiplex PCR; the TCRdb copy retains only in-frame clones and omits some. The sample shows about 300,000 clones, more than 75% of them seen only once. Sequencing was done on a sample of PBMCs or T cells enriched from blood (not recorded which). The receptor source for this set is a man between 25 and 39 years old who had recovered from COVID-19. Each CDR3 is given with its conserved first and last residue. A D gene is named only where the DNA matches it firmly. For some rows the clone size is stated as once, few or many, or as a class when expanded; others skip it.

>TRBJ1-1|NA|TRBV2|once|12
CASTRQSTEAFF
TGTGCCAGCACCAGACAGTCCACTGAAGCTTTCTTT
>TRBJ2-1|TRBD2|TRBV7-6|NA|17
CASSSELAGVSYNEQFF
TGTGCCAGCAGCTCAGAACTAGCGGGGGTTAGCTACAATGAGCAGTTCTTC
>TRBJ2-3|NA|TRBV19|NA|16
CASSPVRSVGTDTQYF
TGTGCCAGTAGCCCCGTTCGGAGCGTTGGCACAGATACGCAGTATTTT
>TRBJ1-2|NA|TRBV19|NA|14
CASIPKRLSDGYTF
TGTGCCAGTATCCCAAAACGACTTTCGGATGGCTACACCTTC
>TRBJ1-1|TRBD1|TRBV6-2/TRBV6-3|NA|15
CASSLQGSGNTEAFF
TGTGCCAGCAGTTTACAGGGGTCGGGGAACACTGAAGCTTTCTTT
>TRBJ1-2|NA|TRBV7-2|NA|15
CASSLRGETNYGYTF
TGTGCCAGCAGCTTACGCGGAGAAACTAACTATGGCTACACCTTC
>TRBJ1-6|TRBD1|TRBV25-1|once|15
CASSEGTVYNSPLHF
TGTGCCAGCAGTGAAGGGACAGTTTATAATTCACCCCTCCACTTT
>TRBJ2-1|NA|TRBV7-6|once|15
CASSPGLAGHNEQFF
TGTGCCAGCAGCCCTGGACTGGCCGGACACAATGAGCAGTTCTTC
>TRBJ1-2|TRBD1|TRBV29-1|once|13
CSASTGGNYGYTF
TGCAGCGCCTCGACAGGGGGTAACTATGGCTACACCTTC
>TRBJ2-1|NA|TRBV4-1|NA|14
CASSQPSAYNEQFF
TGCGCCAGCAGCCAACCTAGCGCTTACAATGAGCAGTTCTTC
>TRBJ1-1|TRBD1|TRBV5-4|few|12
CASSATGLEAFF
TGTGCCAGCAGCGCGACAGGGCTTGAAGCTTTCTTT
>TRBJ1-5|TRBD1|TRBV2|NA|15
CASSEGLGQNQPQHF
TGTGCCAGCAGTGAAGGCCTGGGACAGAATCAGCCCCAGCATTTT
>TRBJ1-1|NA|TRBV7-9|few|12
CATLGGGTEAFF
TGTGCCACCTTGGGGGGAGGCACTGAAGCTTTCTTT
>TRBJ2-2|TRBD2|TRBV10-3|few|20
CAISDTPGLAGKGNTGELFF
TGTGCCATCAGTGACACCCCGGGACTAGCGGGAAAGGGAAACACCGGGGAGCTGTTTTTT
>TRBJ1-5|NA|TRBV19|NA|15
CASSISPGGNQPQHF
TGTGCCAGTAGTATTTCCCCGGGGGGAAATCAGCCCCAGCATTTT
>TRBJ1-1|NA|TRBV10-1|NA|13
CASSESTRGEAFF
TGCGCCAGCAGTGAGTCTACCCGGGGGGAGGCTTTCTTT
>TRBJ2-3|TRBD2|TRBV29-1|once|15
CSVVPSGRSTDTQYF
TGCAGCGTTGTCCCTAGCGGGAGGAGCACAGATACGCAGTATTTT
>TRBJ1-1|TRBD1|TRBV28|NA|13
CASSSDRVTEAFF
TGTGCCAGCAGTTCGGACAGGGTCACTGAAGCTTTCTTT
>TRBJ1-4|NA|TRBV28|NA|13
CASSLRAGRKLFF
TGTGCCAGCAGTTTAAGGGCAGGGAGGAAACTGTTTTTT
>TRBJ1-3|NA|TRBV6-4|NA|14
CARGGKSSGNTIYF
TGTGCCAGAGGAGGGAAGAGCTCTGGAAACACCATATATTTT
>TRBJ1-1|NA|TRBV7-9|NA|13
CASSLVANTEAFF
TGTGCCAGCAGCCTCGTAGCGAACACTGAAGCTTTCTTT
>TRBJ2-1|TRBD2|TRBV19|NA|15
CASSIKRGGRDEQFF
TGTGCCAGTAGTATAAAGCGGGGGGGCCGCGATGAGCAGTTCTTC
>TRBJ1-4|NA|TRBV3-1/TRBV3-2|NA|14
CASSPEATNEKLFF
TGTGCCAGCAGCCCTGAGGCAACTAATGAAAAACTGTTTTTT
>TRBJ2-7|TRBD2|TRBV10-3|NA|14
CAISRGGSSYEQYF
TGTGCCATCAGTCGGGGGGGGAGCTCCTACGAGCAGTACTTC
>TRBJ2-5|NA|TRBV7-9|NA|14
CASSLNSIDGAQYF
TGTGCCAGCAGCTTAAACTCGATAGACGGGGCCCAGTACTTC
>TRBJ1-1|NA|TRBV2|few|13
CASKIQGYTEAFF
TGTGCCAGCAAGATACAGGGCTACACTGAAGCTTTCTTT
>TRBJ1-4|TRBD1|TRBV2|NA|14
CASNRQGVTEKLFF
TGTGCCAGCAACCGACAGGGTGTGACTGAAAAACTGTTTTTT
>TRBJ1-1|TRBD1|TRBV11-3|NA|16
CASSTQGGLVNTEAFF
TGTGCCAGCAGCACTCAAGGGGGCCTCGTCAACACTGAAGCTTTCTTT
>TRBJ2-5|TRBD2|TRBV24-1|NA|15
CATSDFSGSDETQYF
TGTGCCACCAGTGATTTTAGCGGGAGCGACGAGACCCAGTACTTC
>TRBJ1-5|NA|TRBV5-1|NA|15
CASSLGQASNQPQHF
TGCGCCAGCAGCTTGGGACAGGCGTCCAATCAGCCCCAGCATTTT
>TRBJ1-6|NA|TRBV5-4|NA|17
CASVDRVGTPGVSPLHF
TGTGCCAGCGTTGATCGTGTAGGTACACCGGGTGTTTCACCCCTCCACTTT
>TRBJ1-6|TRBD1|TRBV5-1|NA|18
CASSLDGTAHSYNSPLHF
TGCGCCAGCAGCTTGGATGGGACAGCCCACTCTTATAATTCACCCCTCCACTTT
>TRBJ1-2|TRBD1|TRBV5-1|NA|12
CASRGQGYGYTF
TGCGCCAGCAGGGGACAGGGGTATGGCTACACCTTC
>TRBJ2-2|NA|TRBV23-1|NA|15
CASSQSIRVRGELFF
TGCGCCAGCAGTCAATCGATCAGGGTCAGAGGGGAGCTGTTTTTT
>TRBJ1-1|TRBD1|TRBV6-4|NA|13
CASSEMQGATAFF
TGTGCCAGCAGTGAGATGCAGGGGGCTACAGCTTTCTTT
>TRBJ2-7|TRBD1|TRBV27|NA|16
CASSSPWTGGYHEQYF
TGTGCCAGCAGTTCCCCTTGGACAGGGGGCTACCACGAGCAGTACTTC
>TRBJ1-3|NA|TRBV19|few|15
CASTVTGLPGNTIYF
TGTGCCAGTACCGTAACAGGGTTACCTGGAAACACCATATATTTT
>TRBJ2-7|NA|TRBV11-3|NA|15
CASSLEGSGPYEQYF
TGTGCCAGCAGCTTAGAGGGTAGCGGCCCCTACGAGCAGTACTTC
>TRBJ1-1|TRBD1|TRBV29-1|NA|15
CSVVGRDRGRTEAFF
TGCAGCGTTGTGGGGAGGGACAGGGGGAGGACTGAAGCTTTCTTT
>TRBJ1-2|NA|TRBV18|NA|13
CASSATGDYGYTF
TGTGCCAGCTCAGCGACAGGTGACTATGGCTACACCTTC
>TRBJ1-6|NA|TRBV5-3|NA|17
CARSPWGGSSYNSPLHF
TGTGCCAGAAGCCCCTGGGGGGGAAGCTCCTATAATTCACCCCTCCACTTT
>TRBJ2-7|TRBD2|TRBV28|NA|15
CASARGGSGPWGQYF
TGTGCCAGTGCCCGGGGGGGTAGCGGCCCATGGGGGCAGTACTTC
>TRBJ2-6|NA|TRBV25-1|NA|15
CASSEFRSGANVLTF
TGTGCCAGCAGTGAATTCCGCTCTGGGGCCAACGTCCTGACTTTC
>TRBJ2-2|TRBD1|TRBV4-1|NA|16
CASSHFTGGNTGELFF
TGCGCCAGCAGCCACTTTACAGGGGGCAACACCGGGGAGCTGTTTTTT
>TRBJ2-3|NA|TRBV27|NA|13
CASRSLSTDTQYF
TGTGCCAGCCGTTCCCTCTCCACAGATACGCAGTATTTT